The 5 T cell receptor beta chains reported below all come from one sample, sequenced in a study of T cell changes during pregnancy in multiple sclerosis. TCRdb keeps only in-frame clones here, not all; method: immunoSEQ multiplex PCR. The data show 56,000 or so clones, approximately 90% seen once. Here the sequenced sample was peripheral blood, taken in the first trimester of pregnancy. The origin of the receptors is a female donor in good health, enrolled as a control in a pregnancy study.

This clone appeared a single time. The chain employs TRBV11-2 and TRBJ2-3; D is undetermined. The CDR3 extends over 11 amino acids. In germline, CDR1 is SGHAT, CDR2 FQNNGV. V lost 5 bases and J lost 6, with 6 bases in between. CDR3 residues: CASSRSDTQYF. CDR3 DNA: TGTGCCAGCAGCCGGTCGGATACGCAGTATTTT.

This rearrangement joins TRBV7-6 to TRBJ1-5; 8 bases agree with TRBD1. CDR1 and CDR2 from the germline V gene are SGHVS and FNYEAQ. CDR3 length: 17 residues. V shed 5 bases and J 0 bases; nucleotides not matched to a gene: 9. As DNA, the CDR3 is TGTGCCAGCAGCCCCGGCCGGGACAGGAGTAGCAATCAGCCCCAGCATTTT. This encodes CASSPGRDRSSNQPQHF.

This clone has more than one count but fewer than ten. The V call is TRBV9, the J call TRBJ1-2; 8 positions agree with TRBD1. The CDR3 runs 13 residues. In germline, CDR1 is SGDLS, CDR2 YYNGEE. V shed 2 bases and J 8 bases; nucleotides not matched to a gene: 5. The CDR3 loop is CASSVQGARGYTF. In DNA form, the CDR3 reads TGTGCCAGCAGCGTCCAGGGGGCGAGGGGCTACACCTTC.

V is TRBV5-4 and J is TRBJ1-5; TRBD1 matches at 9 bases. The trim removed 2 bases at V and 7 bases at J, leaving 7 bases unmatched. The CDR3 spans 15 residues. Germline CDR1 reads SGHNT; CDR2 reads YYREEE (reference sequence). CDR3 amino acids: CASSLSGQGDQPQHF. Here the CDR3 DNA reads TGTGCCAGCAGCTTATCGGGACAGGGAGACCAGCCCCAGCATTTT. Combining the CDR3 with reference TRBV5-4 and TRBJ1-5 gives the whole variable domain ETGVTQSPTHLIKTRGQQVTLRCSSQSGHNTVSWYQQALGQGPQFIFQYYREEENGRGNFPPRFSGLQFPNYSSELNVNALELDDSALYLCASSLSGQGDQPQHFGDGTRLSIL.

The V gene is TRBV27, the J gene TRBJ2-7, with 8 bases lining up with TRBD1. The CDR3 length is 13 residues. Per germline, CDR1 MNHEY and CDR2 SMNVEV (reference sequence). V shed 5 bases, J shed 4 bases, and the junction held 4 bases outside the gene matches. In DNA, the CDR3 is TGTGCCAGCAGTAATTGGACAGGGTACGAGCAGTACTTC. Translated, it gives CASSNWTGYEQYF.